What follows are 30 T cell receptor beta chains derived from one specimen sequenced in a study of regulatory T cells in long-lasting Graves disease. Specified time point: persistent/refractory GD, antithyroid drugs over 5 years with positive TRAb. Researchers made the TCR library from RNA that was extracted from PBMCs. With iRepertoire HTBI primers and Arm-PCR of CDR3 regions, TCR beta libraries were built. From the multiplex PCR reads, TCRdb called clonotypes with MiXCR, one entry per CDR3 protein. The table lists over 650,000 distinct CDR3 sequences, about 30% of them singletons. The starting material was peripheral blood mononuclear cells (PBMCs), obtained when the disease was refractory, from a patient treated with antithyroid drugs. Source of these receptors: a female donor with Graves disease.

The V call is TRBV15, the J call TRBJ1-4; D is ambiguous. CDR3 size: 16 residues. Germline CDR1 reads LNHNV; CDR2 reads YYDKDF (reference sequence). V was trimmed by 1 base and J by 0 bases, leaving 9 bases between them. The CDR3 DNA is TGTGCCACCAGCAGAGCGCCAATCGCAACTAATGAAAAACTGTTTTTT. Its protein product is CATSRAPIATNEKLFF.

This clonotype was observed at least ten times. This chain uses TRBV28 with TRBJ1-4, with no clear D. This CDR3 comprises 18 residues. CDR1 is MDHEN, CDR2 SYDVKM, per germline. The germline V and J ends were trimmed by 6 bases and 3 bases, with 23 bases remaining between them. CDR3 DNA sequence: TGTGCCAGCAGCCCAATACTCGGAGACTGGTTAGCTAATGAAAAACTGTTTTTT. This sequence encodes CASSPILGDWLANEKLFF.

This clonotype was counted between two and nine times. The chain recombines TRBV6-2 or TRBV6-3 with TRBJ1-5; D is unresolved. CDR3 length: 15 amino acids. The germline gives CDR1 MNHEY, CDR2 SVGEGT. V was cut by 6 bases and J by 3 bases, with 15 bases left in between. CDR3 in amino acids: CASSPQGPPNQPQHF. The CDR3 nucleotides read TGTGCCAGCAGCCCCCAAGGACCTCCCAATCAGCCCCAGCATTTT.

The chain joins TRBV12-3 or TRBV12-4 to TRBJ2-1, with TRBD2 matching over 7 bases. The CDR3 totals 15 residues. V lost 3 bases and J lost 1; bases outside the gene matches: 3. CDR3 bases: TGTGCCAGCAGTTTTCTAGCGGAATCCTACAATGAGCAGTTCTTC. Its protein product is CASSFLAESYNEQFF.

This clonotype was seen ten or more times. The chain links TRBV2 to TRBJ1-5, with a weak D call TRBD1 (5 bases). The CDR3 is 16 amino acids. V dropped 4 bases and J dropped 0 bases, with 13 bases sitting between them. Germline-derived CDR1 and CDR2 are SNHLY and FYNNEI. CDR3 nucleotide sequence: TGTGCCAGCAGTGTTCGACAGACATATAGCAATCAGCCCCAGCATTTT. Its protein is CASSVRQTYSNQPQHF.

This chain joins TRBV25-1 and TRBJ1-1, with 8 bases that match TRBD1. There are 15 residues in the CDR3. The J segment lost 1 base and the V segment lost 3 bases, leaving 4 bases of the junction unmatched. Germline V gene lookup returns CDR1 MGHDK and CDR2 SYGVNS. CDR3 region: CASSETGAKNTEAFF. The DNA of the CDR3 is TGTGCCAGCAGTGAGACAGGGGCGAAGAACACTGAAGCTTTCTTT.

This clonotype was seen a few times. The chain links TRBV28 to TRBJ1-2; 11 nucleotides match TRBD1. After removal of 5 bases from V and 13 bases from J, the junction contained 9 bases not matched to a gene. The CDR3 is made up of 13 amino acids. CDR1 is MDHEN, CDR2 SYDVKM, per germline. CDR3 residues: CASSISPGQGGTF. CDR3 DNA: TGTGCCAGCAGTATTTCACCGGGACAGGGGGGCACCTTC.

Only a few counts were recorded for this clonotype. CDR3 sequence: CASSETVFFGYTF. CDR3 DNA sequence: TGTGCCAGCAGTGAAACCGTCTTCTTCGGCTACACCTTC. The V gene is TRBV25-1, the J gene TRBJ1-2; D remains unclear. CDR1 and CDR2 (germline): MGHDK, SYGVNS. Trimming shortened V by 2 bases and J by 8 bases, and 12 bases separated the two germline ends. CDR3 length: 13 residues.

The V gene is TRBV20-1, the J gene TRBJ2-4; D possibly corresponds to TRBD1 (8 bases). The CDR3 consists of 16 residues. V lost 1 base to trimming and J lost 4 bases, with 17 bases between them. The germline V gene has CDR1 DFQATT and CDR2 SNEGSKA (reference sequence). CDR3 nucleotide sequence: TGCAGTGCTAGAGTTGCCAGGGGGCGGGAGAAAAACATTCAGTACTTC. It is translated as CSARVARGREKNIQYF.

This clonotype was counted many times. This chain joins TRBV28 and TRBJ1-1; D not resolved. CDR3 length equals 14 residues. CDR1 is MDHEN and CDR2 is SYDVKM in the germline V gene. Trimming pared 6 bases from V and 2 bases from J, leaving 13 bases between. The CDR3 region is CASSARRTNTEAFF. In DNA, the CDR3 is TGTGCCAGCAGCGCGAGACGGACCAACACTGAAGCTTTCTTT.

The rearrangement uses TRBV2 and TRBJ2-7; D gene unclear. Per the germline V gene, CDR1 is SNHLY and CDR2 is FYNNEI. CDR3 size: 15 residues. V was pared by 6 bases and J by 1 base, with 16 bases between. CDR3 in DNA: TGTGCCAGCAGGGGTGGATTGAACCCGTCCTACGAGCAGTACTTC. Translation: CASRGGLNPSYEQYF.

V usage is TRBV10-3 and J usage is TRBJ1-4, with a possible D match to TRBD1 (5 bases). V lost 6 bases, J lost 4 bases, and 9 bases lay in between. Germline V gene data show CDR1 as ENHRY and CDR2 as SYGVKD. The CDR3 runs 13 residues. For the CDR3, the DNA is TGTGCCATCAGGACAGAATATAATGAAAAACTGTTTTTT. Residues: CAIRTEYNEKLFF.

The chain recombines TRBV7-2 with TRBJ2-5; the D is unclear. V lost 8 bases to trimming and J lost 3 bases, with 13 bases between them. The CDR3 is 13 amino acids. Germline CDR1 reads SGHTA; CDR2 reads FQGNSA. In DNA, the CDR3 is TGTGCCAGCGGCCCTCGGACCGAAGAGACCCAGTACTTC. Translation: CASGPRTEETQYF.

The chain joins TRBV7-3 to TRBJ2-2, with TRBD2 as a possible D gene (6 bases). Between the trimmed V and J ends, which lost 3 bases and 6 bases, there was a span of 14 bases. The CDR3 runs 15 residues. CDR1 and CDR2 (germline): SGHTA, FQGTGA. The CDR3 coding sequence is TGTGCCAGCAGCTTGGGAGCGGGTTTCGCCGGGGAGCTGTTTTTT. Protein sequence: CASSLGAGFAGELFF.

The J gene is TRBJ1-2, the V gene TRBV6-1; no definite D call. Germline V lookup: CDR1 MNHNS, CDR2 SASEGT. V dropped 2 bases and J dropped 4 bases, with 8 bases sitting between them. The CDR3 sequence is 13 residues long. CDR3 bases: TGTGCCAGCAGTGAATATGACGGCTATGGCTACACCTTC. The encoded protein is CASSEYDGYGYTF.

This clonotype was counted many times. The rearrangement links TRBV12-3 or TRBV12-4 to TRBJ1-2; D unclear. CDR3 size: 14 residues. V gave up 6 bases and J gave up 7 bases, with 18 bases separating them. The DNA for the CDR3 is TGTGCCAGCAGCAGAAGCGAGGGCGCTCGTGGCTACACCTTC. Its translation: CASSRSEGARGYTF.

Only a few counts were recorded for this clonotype. The chain has TRBV7-2 and TRBJ1-3; perhaps TRBD1 as D (5 bases). This CDR3 contains 15 residues. With 4 bases removed from V and 2 bases from J, the gap between germline ends came to 12 bases. Per germline, CDR1 SGHTA and CDR2 FQGNSA. The CDR3 sequence: CASSYSGRTGNTIYF. DNA for the CDR3: TGTGCCAGCAGCTACTCGGGACGCACTGGAAACACCATATATTTT.

The DNA of the CDR3 is TGCAGTGCCGGGAACAGGGGGAGCAATCAGCCCCAGCATTTT. It translates to CSAGNRGSNQPQHF. V and J are TRBV20-1 and TRBJ1-5, with 8 nucleotides matching TRBD1. Germline V gene sequence: CDR1 DFQATT, CDR2 SNEGSKA (reference sequence). This CDR3 is 14 amino acids long. V trimming: 6 bases; J trimming: 1 base; junction bases outside the gene matches: 5.

The rearrangement joins TRBV30 to TRBJ1-2, with a tentative D call TRBD1 (6 bases). V lost 4 bases, J lost 0 bases, and 12 bases lay in between. The germline CDR1 and CDR2 sequences are GTSNPN and SVGIG (reference sequence). CDR3 size: 14 residues. In DNA, the CDR3 is TGTGCCTGGATTCGGACAGACGCTAACTATGGCTACACCTTC. Translating gives CAWIRTDANYGYTF.

This clonotype was observed a few times. The chain employs TRBV29-1 and TRBJ1-1; D is possibly TRBD1 (6 bases). Germline loops: CDR1 SQVTM, CDR2 ANQGSEA. The CDR3 runs to 13 residues. V was pared by 6 bases and J by 0 bases, with 11 bases between. CDR3 nucleotides: TGCAGCGTGGAGACAGGCATGAACACTGAAGCTTTCTTT. The encoded protein is CSVETGMNTEAFF.

Many counts were recorded for this clonotype. The chain joins TRBV5-1 to TRBJ1-1, with D perhaps matching TRBD1 (5 bases). This CDR3 has 14 amino acids. V dropped 0 bases and J dropped 5 bases, with 11 bases sitting between them. Germline CDR1 reads SGHRS; CDR2 reads YFSETQ. The DNA for the CDR3 is TGCGCCAGCAGCTTGGCCAGGGAGGGGACTGAAGCTTTCTTT. Protein sequence: CASSLAREGTEAFF.

The chain uses TRBV20-1 and TRBJ1-1; weak D call: TRBD1 (6 bases). V was pared by 6 bases and J by 2 bases, with 22 bases between. Germline-derived CDR1 and CDR2 are DFQATT and SNEGSKA (reference sequence). CDR3 size: 16 residues. CDR3 bases: TGCAGTGCCCTTAAACAGGGTAACCTCTTAAACACTGAAGCTTTCTTT. Encoded protein: CSALKQGNLLNTEAFF.

The chain has TRBV6-2 or TRBV6-3 and TRBJ2-7, with D tentatively TRBD1 or TRBD2 (6 bases each). Trimming took 6 bases from V and 0 from J, leaving 15 bases between them. Germline V gives CDR1 MNHEY, CDR2 SVGEGT. The CDR3 has 15 amino acids. This CDR3 is CASSRGGQSSYEQYF. The CDR3 DNA reads TGTGCCAGCAGCAGAGGGGGGCAGAGCTCCTACGAGCAGTACTTC.

This clonotype was counted a single time. One junction end does not reproduce the germline sequence, and a read error may be involved. The chain links TRBV28 to TRBJ1-2; 7 bases map to TRBD1. CDR3 length: 15 residues. Per germline, CDR1 MDHEN and CDR2 SYDVKM. CDR3 amino acids: CVSSLSYRGTSGYTF. The CDR3 DNA is TGCGTCAGCAGTTTATCGTACAGGGGAACATCTGGCTACACCTTC.

This rearrangement joins TRBV6-2 or TRBV6-3 to TRBJ2-7; 8 bases match TRBD2. The CDR3 totals 18 residues. The germline gives CDR1 MNHEY, CDR2 SVGEGT. Trimming removed 1 base from V and 5 bases from J; junction bases left unmatched: 16. The CDR3 nucleotides read TGTGCCAGCAGTTACTTCCTAGAAACCGGGACTAGTGCCCACGAGCAGTACTTC. Translation: CASSYFLETGTSAHEQYF.

This rearrangement joins TRBV7-9 to TRBJ1-1; 7 bases are a match to TRBD1. Losses at the gene ends were 2 bases for V and 0 bases for J; bases not matched to a gene: 15. Germline V CDR1 and CDR2: SEHNR, FQNEAQ (reference sequence). This CDR3 is 19 amino acids long. CDR3 in amino acids: CASSLRGGTERYMNTEAFF. In DNA, the CDR3 is TGTGCCAGCAGCTTAAGGGGCGGGACAGAAAGGTATATGAACACTGAAGCTTTCTTT.

This clonotype was counted only a few times. The V and J genes are TRBV12-3 or TRBV12-4 and TRBJ2-3, with unresolved D. The CDR3 is made up of 12 amino acids. V dropped 5 bases and J dropped 6 bases, with 9 bases sitting between them. CDR3 in amino acids: CASSEAVDTQYF. CDR3 nucleotide sequence: TGTGCCAGCAGTGAAGCAGTGGATACGCAGTATTTT.

This clonotype was detected once. The V call is TRBV7-3, the J call TRBJ2-7, with 8 bases matching TRBD2. The CDR3 consists of 16 residues. J lost 0 bases, V lost 2 bases, and 6 bases had no gene match. Germline V gene data show CDR1 as SGHTA and CDR2 as FQGTGA. DNA for the CDR3: TGTGCCAGCAGCTTAGTGGGCGGGAGGAACTCCTACGAGCAGTACTTC. This codes for CASSLVGGRNSYEQYF.

This clonotype was seen more than once but under ten times. The rearrangement joins TRBV18 to TRBJ2-5, with D possibly being TRBD1 (5 bases). Per the germline V gene, CDR1 is KGHSH and CDR2 is LQKENI. The ends were cut back, 2 bases at V and 7 bases at J, with 17 bases in the middle. This CDR3 contains 15 residues. The CDR3 DNA reads TGTGCCAGCTCACCAGACGACAGTGCAAGATTGACCCAGTACTTC. Translation: CASSPDDSARLTQYF.

This clonotype was detected only a few times. The chain carries TRBV3-1 and TRBJ2-7, with a tentative D call TRBD2 (5 bases). Germline V gene data show CDR1 as LGHDT and CDR2 as YNNKEL (reference sequence). There are 17 residues in the CDR3. V was cut by 0 bases and J by 1 base, with 16 bases left in between. This CDR3 reads CASSQDVRPAGSYEQYF. CDR3 DNA sequence: TGTGCCAGCAGCCAAGATGTAAGACCCGCGGGTTCCTACGAGCAGTACTTC.